Reported below is one T cell receptor beta chain. Unmatched junction bases numbered 9, after V lost 1 base and J lost 1 base. Germline CDR1 reads DFQATT; CDR2 reads SNEGSKA (reference sequence). The CDR3 loop spans 16 amino acids. The data originate from a study of T cell repertoires in cytomegalovirus infection. One entry per CDR3 protein, called by TCRdb with MiXCR from the reads. This table holds 160,000 or so distinct CDR3 sequences, more than 15% found once. The TCR comes from a human donor in good health (CMV status not recorded). Some clones in this sample may be carry-over from other donors' samples. V is TRBV20-1 and J is TRBJ1-2; 7 bases line up with TRBD1. Sequencing used CD8+ T cells from PBMCs. CDR3 sequence: CSARVLGQGVNYGYTF. For the CDR3, the DNA is TGCAGTGCTAGAGTCCTGGGGCAGGGGGTTAACTATGGCTACACCTTC.